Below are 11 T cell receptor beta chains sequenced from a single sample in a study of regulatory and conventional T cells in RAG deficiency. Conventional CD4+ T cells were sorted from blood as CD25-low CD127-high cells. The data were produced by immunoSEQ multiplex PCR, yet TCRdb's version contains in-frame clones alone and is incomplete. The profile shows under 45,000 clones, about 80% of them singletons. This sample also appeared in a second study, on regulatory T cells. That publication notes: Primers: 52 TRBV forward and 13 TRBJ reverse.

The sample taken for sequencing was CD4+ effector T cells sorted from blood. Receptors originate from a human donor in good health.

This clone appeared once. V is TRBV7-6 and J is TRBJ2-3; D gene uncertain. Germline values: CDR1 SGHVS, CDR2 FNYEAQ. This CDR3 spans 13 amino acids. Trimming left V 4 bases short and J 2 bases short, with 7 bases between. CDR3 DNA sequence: TGTGCCAGCAGCTGGGGTAACACAGATACGCAGTATTTT. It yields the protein CASSWGNTDTQYF.

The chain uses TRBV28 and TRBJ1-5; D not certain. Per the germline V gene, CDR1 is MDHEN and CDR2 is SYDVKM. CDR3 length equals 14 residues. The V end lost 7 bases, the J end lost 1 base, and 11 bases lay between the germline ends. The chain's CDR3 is CASIPRLSNQPQHF. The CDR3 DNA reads TGTGCCAGCATTCCACGGCTAAGCAATCAGCCCCAGCATTTT.

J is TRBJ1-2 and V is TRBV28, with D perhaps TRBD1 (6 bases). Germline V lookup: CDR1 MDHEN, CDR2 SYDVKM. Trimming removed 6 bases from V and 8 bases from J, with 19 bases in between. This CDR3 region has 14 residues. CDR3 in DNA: TGTGCCAGCAGCTTCTCCCGGGGGGCTAGAGGCTACACCTTC. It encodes CASSFSRGARGYTF.

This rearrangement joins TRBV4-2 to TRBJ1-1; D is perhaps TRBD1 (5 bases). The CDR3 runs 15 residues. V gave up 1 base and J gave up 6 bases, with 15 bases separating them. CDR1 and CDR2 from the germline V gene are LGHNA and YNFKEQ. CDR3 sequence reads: CASSQGGGVSAEAFF. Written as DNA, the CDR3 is TGTGCCAGCAGCCAAGGGGGCGGGGTAAGTGCTGAAGCTTTCTTT.

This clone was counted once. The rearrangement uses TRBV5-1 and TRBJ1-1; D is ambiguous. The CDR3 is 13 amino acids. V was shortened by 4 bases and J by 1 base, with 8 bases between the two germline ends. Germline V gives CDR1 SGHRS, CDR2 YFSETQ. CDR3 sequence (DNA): TGCGCCAGCAGCGCCCGGCAGAACACTGAAGCTTTCTTT. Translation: CASSARQNTEAFF.

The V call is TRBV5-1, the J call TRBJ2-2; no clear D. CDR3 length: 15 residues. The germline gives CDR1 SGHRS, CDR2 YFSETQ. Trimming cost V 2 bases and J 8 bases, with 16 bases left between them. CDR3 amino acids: CASSFSAGEVGELFF. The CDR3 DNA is TGCGCCAGCAGCTTTTCGGCCGGCGAGGTAGGGGAGCTGTTTTTT.

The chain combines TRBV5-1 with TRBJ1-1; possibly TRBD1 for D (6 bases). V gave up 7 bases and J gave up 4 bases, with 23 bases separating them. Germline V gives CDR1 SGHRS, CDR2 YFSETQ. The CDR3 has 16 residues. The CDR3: CASFYGQGMIGTEAFF. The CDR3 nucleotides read TGCGCCAGCTTTTACGGGCAGGGGATGATTGGCACTGAAGCTTTCTTT.

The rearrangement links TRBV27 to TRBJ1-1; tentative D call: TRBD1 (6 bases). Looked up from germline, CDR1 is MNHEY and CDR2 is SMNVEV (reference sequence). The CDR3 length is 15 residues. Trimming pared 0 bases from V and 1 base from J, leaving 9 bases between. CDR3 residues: CASSLSRGQNTEAFF. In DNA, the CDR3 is TGTGCCAGCAGTTTATCGCGGGGACAGAACACTGAAGCTTTCTTT.

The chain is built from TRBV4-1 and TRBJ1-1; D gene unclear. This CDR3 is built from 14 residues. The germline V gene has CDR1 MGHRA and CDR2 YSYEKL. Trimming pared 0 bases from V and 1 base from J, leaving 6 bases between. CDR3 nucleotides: TGCGCCAGCAGCCAAGATAACTGGAACACTGAAGCTTTCTTT. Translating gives CASSQDNWNTEAFF.

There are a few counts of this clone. The CDR3 region has the DNA TGCGCCAGCAGCAGCCGGGACGGCACCTATGGCTACACCTTC. Protein product: CASSSRDGTYGYTF. The V gene is TRBV4-1, the J gene TRBJ1-2; D may be TRBD1 (5 bases). This CDR3 region has 14 residues. Germline V gives CDR1 MGHRA, CDR2 YSYEKL. The V end was cut by 5 bases, the J end by 4 bases, with 14 bases between.

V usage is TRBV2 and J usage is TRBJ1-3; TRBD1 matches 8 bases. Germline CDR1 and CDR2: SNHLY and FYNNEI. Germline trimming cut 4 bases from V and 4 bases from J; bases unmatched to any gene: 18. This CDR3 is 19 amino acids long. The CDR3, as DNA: TGTGCCAGCAGTGCGCCAAGAAGGGGGACAGGCCTCGGGGGAAACACCATATATTTT. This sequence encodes CASSAPRRGTGLGGNTIYF.